This TCR beta chain was recovered during a study of Graves' ophthalmopathy and Graves' hyperthyroidism. The authors amplified TCR beta CDR3 regions from RNA transcripts. RT-PCR with HTBI primers came first, then second-round multiplex PCR. TCRdb reprocessed the multiplex PCR reads via MiXCR and lists one record per CDR3 protein. Among about half a million distinct CDR3 sequences listed, approximately 15% were seen once. This clonotype occurred a few times. V lost 2 bases to trimming and J lost 4 bases, with 9 bases between them. The germline V gene has CDR1 SGHRS and CDR2 YFSETQ. The CDR3 is made up of 14 amino acids.

The chain uses TRBV5-1 and TRBJ2-2; D gene ambiguous. This receptor was taken from a woman aged 30 to 39 with Graves' ophthalmopathy. The sequenced sample consisted of blood. DNA of the CDR3: TGCGCCAGCAGCTTCGGGTCACGCACCGGGGAGCTGTTTTTT. It encodes CASSFGSRTGELFF.